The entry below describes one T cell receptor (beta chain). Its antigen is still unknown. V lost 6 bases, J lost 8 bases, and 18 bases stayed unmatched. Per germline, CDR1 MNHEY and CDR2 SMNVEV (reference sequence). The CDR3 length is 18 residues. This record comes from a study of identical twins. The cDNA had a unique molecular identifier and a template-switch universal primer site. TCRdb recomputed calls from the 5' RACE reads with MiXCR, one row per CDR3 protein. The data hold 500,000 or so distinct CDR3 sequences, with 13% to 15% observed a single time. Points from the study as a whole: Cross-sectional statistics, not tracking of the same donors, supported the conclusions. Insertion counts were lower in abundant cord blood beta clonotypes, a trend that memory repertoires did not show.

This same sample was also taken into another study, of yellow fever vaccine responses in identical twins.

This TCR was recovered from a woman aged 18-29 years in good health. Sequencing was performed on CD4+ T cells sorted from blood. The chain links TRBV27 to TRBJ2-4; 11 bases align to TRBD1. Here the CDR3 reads CASSQVRLDRGRRDIQYF. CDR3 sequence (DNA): TGTGCCAGCAGCCAAGTTAGGCTGGACAGGGGGCGAAGAGACATTCAGTACTTC.